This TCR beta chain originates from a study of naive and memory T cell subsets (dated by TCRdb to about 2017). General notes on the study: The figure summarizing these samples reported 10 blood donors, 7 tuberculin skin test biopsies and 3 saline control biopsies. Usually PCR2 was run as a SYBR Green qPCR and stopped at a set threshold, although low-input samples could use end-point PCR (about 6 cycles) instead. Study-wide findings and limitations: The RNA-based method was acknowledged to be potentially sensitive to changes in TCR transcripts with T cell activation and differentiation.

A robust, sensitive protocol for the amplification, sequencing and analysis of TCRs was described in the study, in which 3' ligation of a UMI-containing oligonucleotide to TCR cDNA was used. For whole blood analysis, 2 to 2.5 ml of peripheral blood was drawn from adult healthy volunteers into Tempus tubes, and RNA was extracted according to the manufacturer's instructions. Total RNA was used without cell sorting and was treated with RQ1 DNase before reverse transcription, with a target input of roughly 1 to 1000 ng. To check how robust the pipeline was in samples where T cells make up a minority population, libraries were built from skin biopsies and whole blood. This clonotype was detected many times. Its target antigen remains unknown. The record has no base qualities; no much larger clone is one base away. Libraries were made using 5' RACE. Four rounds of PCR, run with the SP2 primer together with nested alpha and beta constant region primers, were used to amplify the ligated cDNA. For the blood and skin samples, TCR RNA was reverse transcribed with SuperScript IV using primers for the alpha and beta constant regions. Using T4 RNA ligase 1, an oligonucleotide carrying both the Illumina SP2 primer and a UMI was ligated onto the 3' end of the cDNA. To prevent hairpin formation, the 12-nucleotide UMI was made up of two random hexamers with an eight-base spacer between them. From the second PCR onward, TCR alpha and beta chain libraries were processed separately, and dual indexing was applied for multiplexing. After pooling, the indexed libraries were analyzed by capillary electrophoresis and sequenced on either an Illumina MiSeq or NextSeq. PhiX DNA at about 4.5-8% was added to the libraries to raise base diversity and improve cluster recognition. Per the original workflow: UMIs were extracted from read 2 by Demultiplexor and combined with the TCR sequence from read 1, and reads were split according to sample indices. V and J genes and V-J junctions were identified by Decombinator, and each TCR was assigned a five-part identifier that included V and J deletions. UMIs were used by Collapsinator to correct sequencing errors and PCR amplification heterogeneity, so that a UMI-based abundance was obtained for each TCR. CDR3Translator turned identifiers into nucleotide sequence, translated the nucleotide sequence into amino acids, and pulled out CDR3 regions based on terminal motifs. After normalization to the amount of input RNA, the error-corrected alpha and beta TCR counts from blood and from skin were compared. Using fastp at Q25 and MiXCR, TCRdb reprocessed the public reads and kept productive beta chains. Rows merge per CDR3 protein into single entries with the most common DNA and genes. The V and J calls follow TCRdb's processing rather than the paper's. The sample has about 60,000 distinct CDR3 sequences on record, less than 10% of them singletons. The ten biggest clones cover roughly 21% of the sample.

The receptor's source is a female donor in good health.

The CDR3 protein sequence reads: CASSLDFAGEYF. Read as DNA, the sequence is TGCGCCAGCAGCTTGGATTTCGCGGGGGAGTATTTT. The rearrangement joined TRBV5-1 to TRBJ2-3; a stretch of 7 junction bases matches TRBD2. The germline V gene gives CDR1 as SGHRS and CDR2 as YFSETQ. At the junction V is shortened by 0 bases and J by 13 bases; bases outside the gene matches: 5. There are 12 amino acids in the CDR3, from cysteine to phenylalanine inclusive. Just the 36-base CDR3 DNA is kept, in frame starting at base 1.